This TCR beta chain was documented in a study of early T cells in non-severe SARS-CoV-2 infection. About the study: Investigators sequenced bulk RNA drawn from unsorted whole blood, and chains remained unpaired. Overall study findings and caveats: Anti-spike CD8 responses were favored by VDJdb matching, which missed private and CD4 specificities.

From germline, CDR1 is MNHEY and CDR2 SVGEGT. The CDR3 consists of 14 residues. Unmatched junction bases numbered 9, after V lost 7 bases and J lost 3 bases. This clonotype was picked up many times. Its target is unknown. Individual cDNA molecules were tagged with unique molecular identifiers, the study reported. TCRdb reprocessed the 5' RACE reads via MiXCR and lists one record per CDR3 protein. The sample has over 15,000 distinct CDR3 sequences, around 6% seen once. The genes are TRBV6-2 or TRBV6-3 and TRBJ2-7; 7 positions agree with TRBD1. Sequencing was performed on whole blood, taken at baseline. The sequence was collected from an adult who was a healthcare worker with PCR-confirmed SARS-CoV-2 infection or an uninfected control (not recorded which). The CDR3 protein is CASTRRQGFYEQYF. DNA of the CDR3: TGTGCCAGCACCCGACGACAGGGATTCTACGAGCAGTACTTC.